What follows is one TCR beta chain and its context. This sample was included in a study of shared clonotypes between healthy human individuals. Study-wide background: Each donor contributed plates that comprised three CD4 naive, three CD4 memory, two CD8 naive and one CD8 memory.

Trimming stripped 4 bases from V and 5 bases from J, with 33 bases between. The CDR3 consists of 20 residues. CDR1 and CDR2 from the germline V gene are MGHRA and YSYEKL. Libraries were prepared by immunoSEQ multiplex PCR; TCRdb keeps only in-frame clonotypes and omits some of them. The sample includes a few million clones, 90% to 97% of them seen just once. This receptor was taken from a young man in good health. This chain uses TRBV4-1 with TRBJ2-7, with D tentatively TRBD1 (6 bases). Material for sequencing was naive CD4+ T cells sorted from blood. Noted subset: CD45RA+ positively selected. For the CDR3, the DNA is TGCGCCAGCAGCCGCTTGCCTGCTCTTGGCCCAACAACAGGGTCCGACGAGCAGTACTTC. This codes for CASSRLPALGPTTGSDEQYF.